This T cell receptor (beta chain) is from a study of naive and memory T cell subsets. Cells stained for CD3, CD4, CD8, CD45RA and CD27 were sorted into four subsets. Between the trimmed V and J ends, which lost 1 base and 14 bases, there was a span of 14 bases. Germline CDR1 is SGHTA and CDR2 is FQGNSA. The CDR3 spans 12 residues. An equimolar mix of two oligonucleotides served as the beta constant-region primer for TRBC1 and TRBC2. TCRdb recomputed calls from the UMI-ligation and nested PCR reads with MiXCR, one row per CDR3 protein. The sample consists of 81,000 or so distinct CDR3 sequences, 5.5% to 8.5% of them appearing once.

Sequences were obtained from central memory CD4+ T cells from blood. The origin of this receptor is a human donor in good health. The V and J genes are TRBV7-2 and TRBJ1-2, with no clear D. CDR3: CASSLGDRLTTF. The CDR3 bases are TGTGCCAGCAGCTTAGGTGATCGTCTTACTACCTTC.